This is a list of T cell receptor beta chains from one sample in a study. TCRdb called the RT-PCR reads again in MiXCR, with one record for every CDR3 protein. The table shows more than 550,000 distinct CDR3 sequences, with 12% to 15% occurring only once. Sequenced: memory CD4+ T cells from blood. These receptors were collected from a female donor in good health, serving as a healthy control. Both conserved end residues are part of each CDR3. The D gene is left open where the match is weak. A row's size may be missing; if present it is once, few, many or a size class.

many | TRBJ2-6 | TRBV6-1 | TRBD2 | CAIPDLAGVTGANVLTF | TGTGCCATTCCAGATCTAGCGGGAGTTACTGGGGCCAACGTCCTGACTTTC
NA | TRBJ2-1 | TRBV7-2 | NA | CASSLAWDTQYNEQFF | TGTGCCAGCAGCTTAGCGTGGGACACCCAATACAATGAGCAGTTCTTC
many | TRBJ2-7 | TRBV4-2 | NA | CASSRGTAYEQYF | TGTGCCAGCAGCCGCGGGACAGCCTACGAGCAGTACTTC
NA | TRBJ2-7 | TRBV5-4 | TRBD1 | CASSLRDRVLYEQYF | TGTGCCAGCAGCTTAAGGGACAGGGTTTTGTACGAGCAGTACTTC
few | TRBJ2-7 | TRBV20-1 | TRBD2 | CSAAGVSGTEQYF | TGCAGTGCCGCGGGTGTTAGCGGGACCGAGCAGTACTTC
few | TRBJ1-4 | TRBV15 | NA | CATRARGRDEKLFF | TGTGCCACCCGGGCTCGGGGTCGGGATGAAAAACTGTTTTTT
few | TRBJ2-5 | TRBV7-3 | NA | CASSLQGRSQETQYF | TGTGCCAGCAGCCTACAAGGACGGAGCCAAGAGACCCAGTACTTC
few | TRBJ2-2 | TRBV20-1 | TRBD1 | CSAADRVGGELFF | TGCAGTGCTGCCGACAGGGTCGGCGGGGAGCTGTTTTTT
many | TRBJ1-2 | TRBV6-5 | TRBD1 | CASSYGQGRGYTF | TGTGCCAGCAGTTACGGACAGGGTCGAGGCTACACCTTC
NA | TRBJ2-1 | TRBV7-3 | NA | CASSLIEGGGQGSSYNEQFF | TGTGCCAGCAGCTTAATCGAAGGGGGGGGCCAAGGAAGCTCCTACAATGAGCAGTTCTTC
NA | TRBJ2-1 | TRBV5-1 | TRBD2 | CASSSLSGRASNEQFF | TGCGCCAGCAGTTCTCTCAGCGGGAGGGCCTCTAATGAGCAGTTCTTC
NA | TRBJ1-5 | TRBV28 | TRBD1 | CASSLFRGQGNHRNQPQHF | TGTGCCAGCAGTTTGTTTAGGGGACAGGGAAATCACCGCAATCAGCCCCAGCATTTT
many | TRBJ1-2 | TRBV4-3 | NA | CASSQDHRLDYGYTF | TGCGCCAGCAGCCAAGATCACCGGCTGGACTATGGCTACACCTTC
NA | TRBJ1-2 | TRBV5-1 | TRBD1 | CASSTETGDGYTF | TGCGCCAGCAGCACAGAGACAGGGGATGGCTACACCTTC
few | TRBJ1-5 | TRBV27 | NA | CASGPGPPLSNQPQHF | TGTGCCAGCGGGCCAGGGCCCCCGCTATCCAATCAGCCCCAGCATTTT
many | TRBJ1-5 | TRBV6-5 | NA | CASRAADSNQPQHF | TGTGCCAGCAGGGCGGCCGATAGCAATCAGCCCCAGCATTTT
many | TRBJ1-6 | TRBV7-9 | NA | CASSFINTPLHF | TGTGCCAGCAGCTTCATAAACACACCCCTCCACTTT
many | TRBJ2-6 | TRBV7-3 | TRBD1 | CASSPNAGQGAGGANVLTF | TGTGCCAGCAGCCCAAACGCGGGACAGGGGGCGGGAGGGGCCAACGTCCTGACTTTC
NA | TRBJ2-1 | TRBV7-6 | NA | CASSLNGLFYNEQFF | TGTGCCAGCAGCTTAAACGGGCTATTTTACAATGAGCAGTTCTTC
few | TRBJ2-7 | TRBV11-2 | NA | CASSLMGASYEQYF | TGTGCCAGCAGCTTAATGGGGGCATCCTACGAGCAGTACTTC
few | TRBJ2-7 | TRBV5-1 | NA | CASSPVGQSYEQYF | TGCGCCAGCAGCCCTGTCGGACAGAGCTACGAGCAGTACTTC
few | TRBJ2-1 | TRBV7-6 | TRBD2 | CASSPGRLALDEQFF | TGTGCCAGCAGCCCAGGGAGACTAGCGCTGGATGAGCAGTTCTTC
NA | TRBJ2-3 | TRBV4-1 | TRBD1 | CASSPDRVPDTQYF | TGCGCCAGCAGCCCGGACAGGGTTCCAGATACGCAGTATTTT
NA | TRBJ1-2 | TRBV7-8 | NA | CASSPRWEKQMNYGYTF | TGTGCCAGCAGCCCCCGATGGGAAAAACAGATGAACTATGGCTACACCTTC
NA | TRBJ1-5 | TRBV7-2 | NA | CASSLAEDRYSNQPQHF | TGTGCCAGCAGCTTAGCGGAAGACAGATATAGCAATCAGCCCCAGCATTTT
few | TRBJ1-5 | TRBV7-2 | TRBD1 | CASSRPGQGQPQHF | TGTGCCAGCAGTCGTCCGGGACAGGGACAGCCCCAGCATTTT
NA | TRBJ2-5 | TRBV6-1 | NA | CASSEYPPGPYQETQYF | TGTGCCAGCAGTGAATATCCCCCAGGCCCGTACCAAGAGACCCAGTACTTC
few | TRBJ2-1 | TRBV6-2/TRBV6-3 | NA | CASSYSISSTQPYNEQFF | TGTGCCAGCAGTTACTCGATCTCCTCGACTCAGCCCTACAATGAGCAGTTCTTC
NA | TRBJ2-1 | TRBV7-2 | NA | CASSKFDEQFF | TGTGCCAGCAGCAAATTTGACGAGCAGTTCTTC
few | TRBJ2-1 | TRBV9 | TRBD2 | CASSVDPSPGGEQFF | TGTGCCAGCAGCGTAGACCCTTCCCCCGGGGGGGAGCAGTTCTTC
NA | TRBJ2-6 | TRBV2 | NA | CASTGADSGANVLTF | TGTGCCAGCACCGGGGCGGACTCTGGGGCCAACGTCCTGACTTTC
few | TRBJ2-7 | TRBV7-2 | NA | CASSTRTAITYEQYF | TGTGCCAGTTCCACCAGGACAGCAATTACCTACGAGCAGTACTTC
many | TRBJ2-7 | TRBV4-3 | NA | CASSPPGGGTNYEQYF | TGCGCCAGCAGCCCTCCGGGGGGCGGAACGAACTACGAGCAGTACTTC
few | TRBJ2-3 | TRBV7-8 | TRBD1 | CASSRDRDTQYF | TGTGCCAGCAGTCGGGACAGAGATACGCAGTATTTT
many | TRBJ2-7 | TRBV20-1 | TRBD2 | CSARGAGGPDEQYF | TGCAGTGCTAGGGGAGCGGGAGGGCCGGACGAGCAGTACTTC
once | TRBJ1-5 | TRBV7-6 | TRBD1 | CASSLSRGDQPQHF | TGTGCCAGCAGCCTAAGCAGGGGGGATCAGCCCCAGCATTTT
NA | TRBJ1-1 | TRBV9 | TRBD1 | CASSPRQGQNTEAFF | TGTGCCAGCAGCCCCAGACAGGGCCAGAACACTGAAGCTTTCTTT
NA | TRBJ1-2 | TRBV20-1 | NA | CSARTEPYGYTF | TGCAGTGCTCGTACAGAACCCTATGGCTACACCTTC
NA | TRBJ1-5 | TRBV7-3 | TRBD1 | CASSSGQGTPGDNQPQHF | TGTGCCAGCAGTTCGGGACAGGGGACACCCGGAGACAATCAGCCCCAGCATTTT
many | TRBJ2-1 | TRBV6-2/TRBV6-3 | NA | CATGEYNEQFF | TGTGCCACAGGGGAGTACAATGAGCAGTTCTTC
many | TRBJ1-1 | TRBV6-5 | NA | CASSYQEGRTEAFF | TGTGCCAGCAGTTACCAAGAGGGGAGGACTGAAGCTTTCTTT
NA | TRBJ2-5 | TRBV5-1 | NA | CASSFRQRETQYF | TGCGCCAGCAGCTTTAGACAGAGAGAGACCCAGTACTTC
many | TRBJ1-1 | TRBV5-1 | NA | CASSLGQHTEAFF | TGCGCCAGCAGCTTGGGACAGCACACTGAAGCTTTCTTT
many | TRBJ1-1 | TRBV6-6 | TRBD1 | CASTLQGEGTEAFF | TGTGCCAGCACTCTACAGGGGGAGGGCACTGAAGCTTTCTTT
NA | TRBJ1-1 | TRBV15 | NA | CATSRDYTSKHTEAFF | TGTGCCACCAGCAGAGATTACACATCCAAACACACTGAAGCTTTCTTT
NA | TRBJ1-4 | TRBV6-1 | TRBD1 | CASRVGQGAGEKLFF | TGTGCCAGCAGAGTTGGACAGGGGGCTGGTGAAAAACTGTTTTTT
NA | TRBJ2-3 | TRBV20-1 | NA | CSAREPGAGTDTQYF | TGCAGTGCTAGAGAGCCGGGAGCAGGCACAGATACGCAGTATTTT
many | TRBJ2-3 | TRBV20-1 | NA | CSASPGHGSTDTQYF | TGCAGTGCTTCCCCGGGGCACGGTAGCACAGATACGCAGTATTTT
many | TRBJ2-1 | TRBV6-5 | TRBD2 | CASSQETPGLAGLMFF | TGTGCCAGCAGTCAGGAGACGCCGGGACTAGCGGGCCTAATGTTCTTC
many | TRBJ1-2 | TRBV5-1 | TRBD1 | CASSLGQLNYGYTF | TGTGCCAGCAGCCTGGGACAGCTCAACTATGGCTACACCTTC
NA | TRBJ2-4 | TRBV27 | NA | CASRKLDGPDIQYF | TGTGCCAGCAGAAAACTGGACGGGCCCGACATTCAGTACTTC
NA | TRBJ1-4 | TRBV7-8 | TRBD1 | CASSFGQGQNEKLFF | TGTGCCAGCAGCTTCGGACAGGGGCAAAATGAAAAACTGTTTTTT
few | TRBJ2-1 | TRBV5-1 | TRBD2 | CASSLGGTSGINEQFF | TGCGCCAGCAGCTTGGGGGGGACTAGCGGGATCAATGAGCAGTTCTTC
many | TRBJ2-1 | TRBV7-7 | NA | CASSRARANEQFF | TGTGCCAGCAGCCGTGCCCGGGCCAATGAGCAGTTCTTC